These 20 T cell receptor beta chains were sequenced from one sample in a study of blood T cell repertoires in COVID-19. The table came from immunoSEQ multiplex PCR; TCRdb's copy has only in-frame clones and leaves some out. Here the sample spans about 160,000 clones, around 83% being singletons. Sequenced material: peripheral blood. The receptor source for this set is a man aged 40-49 years with acute or convalescent COVID-19.

The genes are TRBV12-3 or TRBV12-4 and TRBJ1-6; 7 bases match TRBD1. V lost 6 bases and J lost 10; bases outside the gene matches: 6. This CDR3 has 13 amino acids. The CDR3 sequence is CASRITGVSPLHF. The CDR3 nucleotides are TGTGCCAGCAGAATTACAGGGGTCTCACCCCTCCACTTT.

J is TRBJ2-6 and V is TRBV6-2 or TRBV6-3; D call uncertain. V was cut by 3 bases and J by 1 base, with 7 bases left in between. The CDR3 totals 15 residues. CDR1 is MNHEY and CDR2 is SVGEGT in the germline V gene. The CDR3 region has the DNA TGTGCCAGCAGTTATCACTCTTCTGGGGCCAACGTCCTGACTTTC. Translation: CASSYHSSGANVLTF.

This rearrangement joins TRBV5-1 to TRBJ2-2, with TRBD1 matching 8 bases. V trimming: 1 base; J trimming: 6 bases; junction bases outside the gene matches: 11. The CDR3 has 17 amino acids. CDR1 is SGHRS, CDR2 YFSETQ, per germline. In DNA, the CDR3 is TGCGCCAGCAGCTTGTCCGGCAGGGGGCGATCGGCCGGGGAGCTGTTTTTT. Its translation is CASSLSGRGRSAGELFF.

This chain joins TRBV7-2 and TRBJ2-3, with D tentatively TRBD1 (6 bases). The V and J ends lost 8 bases and 0 bases respectively, with 12 bases between them. The CDR3 has 14 amino acids. Germline assignment: CDR1 SGHTA and CDR2 FQGNSA. CDR3 sequence reads: CASGRDKSTDTQYF. CDR3 DNA sequence: TGTGCCAGCGGCCGGGACAAGAGCACAGATACGCAGTATTTT. The full variable domain, rest sourced from reference TRBV7-2 and TRBJ2-3, is GAGVSQSPSNKVTEKGKDVELRCDPISGHTALYWYRQSLGQGLEFLIYFQGNSAPDKSGLPSDRFSAERTGGSVSTLTIQRTQQEDSAVYLCASGRDKSTDTQYFGPGTRLTVL.

The J gene is TRBJ1-2, the V gene TRBV5-1; TRBD1 matches at 8 bases. The length of the CDR3 is 13 residues. The trim removed 4 bases at V and 8 bases at J, leaving 7 bases unmatched. The V gene's germline CDR1 is SGHRS and CDR2 YFSETQ. The CDR3 DNA sequence: TGCGCCAGCAGCACGGACAGGGCGGGCGGCTACACCTTC. Its protein product is CASSTDRAGGYTF.

This rearrangement joins TRBV9 to TRBJ1-1; D possibly corresponds to TRBD1 (6 bases). CDR3 length equals 14 residues. With 8 bases removed from V and 4 bases from J, the gap between germline ends came to 18 bases. Germline V lookup: CDR1 SGDLS, CDR2 YYNGEE. The CDR3 bases are TGTGCCAGTACAGTGGGGGCTTACAGCACTGAAGCTTTCTTT. It is translated as CASTVGAYSTEAFF.

The chain recombines TRBV18 with TRBJ2-7; 11 bases are shared with TRBD2. The CDR3 extends over 15 amino acids. The germline V gene has CDR1 KGHSH and CDR2 LQKENI. The J segment lost 6 bases and the V segment lost 3 bases, leaving 7 bases of the junction unmatched. As DNA, the CDR3 is TGTGCCAGCTCACCTCCCGGGACTAGCGGTCTCGAGCAGTACTTC. Protein: CASSPPGTSGLEQYF.

This chain uses TRBV4-1 with TRBJ1-1; 8 bases align to TRBD1. In germline, CDR1 is MGHRA, CDR2 YSYEKL. Unmatched junction bases numbered 6, after V lost 5 bases and J lost 4 bases. This CDR3 region has 14 residues. In nucleotides, the CDR3 is TGCGCCAGCAGCTCGCAGACAGGGGTCACTGAAGCTTTCTTT. Its protein product is CASSSQTGVTEAFF.

The chain combines TRBV24-1 with TRBJ2-2, with TRBD1 identical over 8 bases. In germline, CDR1 is KGHDR, CDR2 SFDVKD. Trimming removed 4 bases from V and 4 bases from J; junction bases left unmatched: 7. The CDR3 contains 16 residues. The DNA of the CDR3 is TGTGCCACCAGTGACGGGACAGGTCTGGGCACCGGGGAGCTGTTTTTT. Encoded protein: CATSDGTGLGTGELFF.

The chain uses TRBV7-9 and TRBJ1-6; no clear D gene. This CDR3 is 13 amino acids long. V gave up 1 base and J gave up 10 bases, with 8 bases separating them. Germline-derived CDR1 and CDR2 are SEHNR and FQNEAQ (reference sequence). CDR3 nucleotide sequence: TGTGCCAGCAGCTTAGACCCGGGGTCACCCCTCCACTTT. It yields the protein CASSLDPGSPLHF.

The chain has TRBV9 and TRBJ2-2; D call uncertain. The V gene lost 3 bases and the J gene lost 3 bases, with 18 bases spanning the gap. Germline CDR1 is SGDLS and CDR2 is YYNGEE. The CDR3 has 17 amino acids. The CDR3: CASSGANPAGHTGELFF. CDR3 bases: TGTGCCAGCAGCGGGGCCAATCCTGCTGGCCACACCGGGGAGCTGTTTTTT.

CDR3 in amino acids: CASSLSGTHTYEQYF. The CDR3 DNA sequence: TGTGCCAGCAGTTTAAGCGGGACACATACCTACGAGCAGTACTTC. V and J are TRBV6-5 and TRBJ2-7, with D possibly TRBD2 on 7 matching bases. The CDR3 totals 15 residues. The germline gives CDR1 MNHEY, CDR2 SVGAGI. V was cut by 4 bases and J by 2 bases, with 15 bases left in between.

This sequence joins TRBV6-5 and TRBJ1-2, with D possibly TRBD1 on 5 matching bases. V was cut by 8 bases and J by 6 bases, with 16 bases left in between. CDR1 and CDR2 (germline): MNHEY, SVGAGI. This CDR3 is built from 13 residues. As DNA, the CDR3 is TGTGCCAGCCCGAGGGAGGGGCGCGATGGCTACACCTTC. Protein product: CASPREGRDGYTF.

V usage is TRBV2 and J usage is TRBJ1-4, with 9 bases aligning to TRBD1. This CDR3 region has 14 residues. Germline CDR1 SNHLY, CDR2 FYNNEI. V shed 7 bases, J shed 8 bases, and the junction held 8 bases outside the gene matches. The CDR3, as DNA: TGTGCCAGCAATAGGGACAGGGTGGACGAAAAACTGTTTTTT. Translating gives CASNRDRVDEKLFF.

The rearrangement links TRBV11-1 to TRBJ2-5; weak D call: TRBD2 (6 bases). Trimming cost V 4 bases and J 5 bases, with 11 bases left between them. The CDR3 loop spans 13 amino acids. Germline CDR1 reads SGHAT; CDR2 reads FQDESV (reference sequence). CDR3 protein: CASSSEGRETQYF. The CDR3 DNA follows: TGTGCCAGCAGCTCGGAGGGGCGGGAGACCCAGTACTTC.

The genes are TRBV7-9 and TRBJ2-1; TRBD1 is a possible D gene (6 bases). This CDR3 comprises 15 residues. The germline V gene encodes CDR1 SEHNR and CDR2 FQNEAQ (reference sequence). Between the trimmed V and J ends, which lost 3 bases and 8 bases, there was a span of 17 bases. CDR3 sequence reads: CASSFYSGESDEQFF. The CDR3 nucleotides are TGTGCCAGCAGCTTCTATTCAGGGGAGAGCGATGAGCAGTTCTTC. Based on the CDR3 plus reference TRBV7-9 and TRBJ2-1, the full variable domain is DTGVSQNPRHKITKRGQNVTFRCDPISEHNRLYWYRQTLGQGPEFLTYFQNEAQLEKSRLLSDRFSAERPKGSFSTLEIQRTEQGDSAMYLCASSFYSGESDEQFFGPGTRLTVL.

This clone occurred a few times. The chain joins TRBV9 to TRBJ1-5; 7 bases match TRBD1. The CDR3 has 15 amino acids. Germline V gene sequence: CDR1 SGDLS, CDR2 YYNGEE. The ends lost 5 bases at V and 5 bases at J; junction bases unmatched: 10. The DNA for the CDR3 is TGTGCCAGCAGTGCAAGGGACAGTCCCCATCAGCCCCAGCATTTT. This sequence encodes CASSARDSPHQPQHF.

CDR3 nucleotides: TGCGCCAGCAGCTTGACGCCAGGGAAAAGTGCAACTAATGAAAAACTGTTTTTT. Translating it yields CASSLTPGKSATNEKLFF. V gene TRBV5-1 combines with J gene TRBJ1-4, with D possibly matching TRBD1 (5 bases). Germline V gene data show CDR1 as SGHRS and CDR2 as YFSETQ. The CDR3 has 18 amino acids. Between the trimmed V and J ends, which lost 1 base and 0 bases, there was a span of 16 bases.

This clone showed up just a few times. The chain uses TRBV20-1 and TRBJ1-2; 8 nucleotides line up with TRBD1. The germline gives CDR1 DFQATT, CDR2 SNEGSKA (reference sequence). The CDR3 has 10 amino acids. The CDR3 bases are TGCGCCTTCAGGGGGCATGGCTACACCTTC. Amino acid sequence: CAFRGHGYTF.

As DNA, the CDR3 is TGTGCCAGCAGAGACGACGGGATAGATCAGCCCCAGCATTTT. Translating it yields CASRDDGIDQPQHF. J is TRBJ1-5 and V is TRBV2; no definite D call. The germline gives CDR1 SNHLY, CDR2 FYNNEI. V lost 6 bases, J lost 5 bases, and 14 bases lay in between. The CDR3 contains 14 residues.